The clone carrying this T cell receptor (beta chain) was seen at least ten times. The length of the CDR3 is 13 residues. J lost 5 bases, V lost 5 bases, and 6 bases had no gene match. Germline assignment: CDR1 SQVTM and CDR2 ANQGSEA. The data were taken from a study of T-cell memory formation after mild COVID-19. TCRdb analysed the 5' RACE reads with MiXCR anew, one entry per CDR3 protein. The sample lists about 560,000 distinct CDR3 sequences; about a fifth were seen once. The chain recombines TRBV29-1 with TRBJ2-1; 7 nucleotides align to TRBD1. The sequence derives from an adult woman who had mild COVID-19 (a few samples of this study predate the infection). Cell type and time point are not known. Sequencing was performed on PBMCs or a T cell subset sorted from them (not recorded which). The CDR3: CSVKGQTDNEQFF. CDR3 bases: TGCAGCGTTAAGGGACAGACAGACAATGAGCAGTTCTTC.